This T cell receptor (beta chain) stems from a study of T-cell reconstitution after alpha-beta-depleted transplantation in children. Germline V gene sequence: CDR1 SQVTM, CDR2 ANQGSEA. There are 14 residues in the CDR3. With 6 bases removed from V and 8 bases from J, the gap between germline ends came to 17 bases. This clonotype showed up many times. Preparation of the TCRbeta library was carried out with unique molecular identifiers. TCRdb independently ran MiXCR on the PCR reads; one entry per CDR3 protein. The sample yields about 240,000 distinct CDR3 sequences, around 25% seen once. The specimen comprised PBMCs, sampled before TCRalphabeta/CD19-depleted stem cell transplant. The V call is TRBV29-1, the J call TRBJ1-6; no clear D gene. This TCR came from a girl between 2 and 10 years old with Fanconi anemia, due to receive a stem cell transplant. This CDR3 is CSVATGATDSPLHF. As DNA, the CDR3 is TGCAGCGTCGCAACGGGAGCGACGGATTCACCCCTCCACTTT.